The present entry profiles one TCR beta chain with its context. The data were obtained in a study of blood T cell repertoires in COVID-19. Sequenced by immunoSEQ multiplex PCR; TCRdb stores in-frame clones only, minus some. The profile covers approximately 190,000 clones, with more than 85% appearing a single time and around 23% taken by the ten largest. Looked up from germline, CDR1 is SGHRS and CDR2 is YFSETQ. The CDR3 sequence is 19 residues long. V was pared by 3 bases and J by 2 bases, with 11 bases of the junction left unmatched. Participants spanned ages about 18 to 89 years and resided in about two dozen US areas.

The chain is built from TRBV5-1 and TRBJ2-6; 10 bases are a match to TRBD1. The source of this sequence is a woman aged 40 to 50 in a cohort exposed to, infected with or recovered from COVID-19 (not recorded which). The source material was PBMCs or T cells enriched from blood (not recorded which). The CDR3 is CASSWGQGQGWPGANVLTF. In nucleotides, the CDR3 is TGCGCCAGCAGCTGGGGCCAGGGACAGGGGTGGCCTGGGGCCAACGTCCTGACTTTC.